These T cell receptor beta chains were read from a single sample in a study of cytomegalovirus exposure and HLA in healthy donors. Here immunoSEQ multiplex PCR was the method, and the copy in TCRdb shows in-frame clones only, minus some. The sample holds around 110,000 clones, over 75% seen once. The specimen sequenced was PBMCs. The receptors shown here come from a man between 60 and 75 years old in good health and CMV-seronegative. Each CDR3 is given with its conserved first and last residue. A D gene is named only where the DNA matches it firmly. A clone size is listed for some rows: how often the clone was seen (once, few, many), or a class if it is expanded.

NA	TRBV2	TRBJ1-2	TRBD1	TGTGCCAGCAGTGAAGCGCTTCTGGGACAGGGGATTGGCTACACCTTC	CASSEALLGQGIGYTF
few	TRBV6-5	TRBJ1-4	NA	TGTGCCAGCAGAGAAGGGGAATACGAAAAACTGTTTTTT	CASREGEYEKLFF
NA	TRBV29-1	TRBJ2-3	TRBD2	TGCAGCGTCCTCAGCGGGGGTTCTCGCACAGATACGCAGTATTTT	CSVLSGGSRTDTQYF
few	TRBV7-2	TRBJ1-6	NA	TGTGCCAGCTCCCCTATCAGGAATTCACCCCTCCACTTT	CASSPIRNSPLHF
NA	TRBV7-3	TRBJ2-2	TRBD2	TGTGCCAGCAGCCAGGGACTAGCGGGGGTCACCGGGGAGCTGTTTTTT	CASSQGLAGVTGELFF
NA	TRBV19	TRBJ1-1	NA	TGTGCCAGTAGTCGGGAGGGCGTGGGCACTGAAGCTTTCTTT	CASSREGVGTEAFF
NA	TRBV7-2	TRBJ2-2	TRBD2	TGTGCCAGCAGCTTAGCAGCTAGCGGGGGGCGAAACACCGGGGAGCTGTTTTTT	CASSLAASGGRNTGELFF
few	TRBV5-1	TRBJ2-5	TRBD1	TGCGCCAGCAGCACCCGGGACAGTAGGGAGACCCAGTACTTC	CASSTRDSRETQYF
NA	TRBV5-1	TRBJ2-1	TRBD2	TGCGCCAGCAGGAAAAGCGGGGGACCCTACAATGAGCAGTTCTTC	CASRKSGGPYNEQFF
few	TRBV4-2	TRBJ1-1	TRBD1	TGTGCCAGCAGCCAAGCCCTACGCGGACAGGGGCCCACTGAAGCTTTCTTT	CASSQALRGQGPTEAFF
NA	TRBV4-3	TRBJ1-2	TRBD1	TGCGCCAGCAGCCAAGATCTGGGCAGGGGGATTAGCGGCTACACCTTC	CASSQDLGRGISGYTF
NA	TRBV19	TRBJ2-1	TRBD1	TGTGCCAGTATCCGGGACAGGGGGTCTCGTGAGCAGTTCTTC	CASIRDRGSREQFF
NA	TRBV14	TRBJ2-5	TRBD1	TGTGCCAGCAGCCCTCGGACAGGTCTGCAAGAGACCCAGTACTTC	CASSPRTGLQETQYF
few	TRBV11-2	TRBJ2-7	TRBD2	TGTGCCAGCAGCTTAGTAGCGGGGGGCACCTACGAGCAGTACTTC	CASSLVAGGTYEQYF
NA	TRBV27	TRBJ2-4	NA	TGTGCCAGCAGGGGGGCCAAAAACGAAGTAGCCAAAAACATTCAGTACTTC	CASRGAKNEVAKNIQYF
NA	TRBV27	TRBJ1-2	TRBD1	TGTGCCAGCAGTTTAAGACAGGGGATGGCTGGCTACACCTTC	CASSLRQGMAGYTF
NA	TRBV18	TRBJ2-1	TRBD2	TGTGCCAGCTCCTCGGGGGGTTTCTCCTACAATGAGCAGTTCTTC	CASSSGGFSYNEQFF
once	TRBV7-2	TRBJ2-5	TRBD2	TGTGCCAGCAGGCTAGGGAGCGGGGGAGAGACCCAGTACTTC	CASRLGSGGETQYF
NA	TRBV19	TRBJ1-2	NA	TGTGCCAGTAGGCCCGGGACAACCGACTATGGCTACACCTTC	CASRPGTTDYGYTF
NA	TRBV5-4	TRBJ2-1	TRBD2	TGTGCCAGCAGCTCCGGGACTAGCGCCTACAATGAGCAGTTCTTC	CASSSGTSAYNEQFF
NA	TRBV5-8	TRBJ2-3	TRBD1	TGTGCCAGCAGCTTGGAGGGACAGAGCACAGATACGCAGTATTTT	CASSLEGQSTDTQYF
NA	TRBV27	TRBJ1-2	NA	TGTGCCAGCAGACAGGGACCTAACTATGGCTACACCTTC	CASRQGPNYGYTF
NA	TRBV7-3	TRBJ2-5	TRBD2	TGTGCCAGCAGTCCAGGGCGGACTAGCGGGGGGGAGCAAGAGACCCAGTACTTC	CASSPGRTSGGEQETQYF
NA	TRBV6-5	TRBJ2-1	NA	TGTGCCAGCAGTTACCGAGGTCTGAATGAGCAGTTCTTC	CASSYRGLNEQFF
few	TRBV13	TRBJ1-4	NA	TGTGCCAGCAGCTTACGACTGATTAATGAAAAACTGTTTTTT	CASSLRLINEKLFF
NA	TRBV15	TRBJ2-5	NA	TGTGCCACCAGCAGAGGGGCCTACCAAGAGACCCAGTACTTC	CATSRGAYQETQYF
NA	TRBV6-5	TRBJ1-3	NA	TGTCCGATCAAGAGGAGGTCTGGAAACACCATATATTTT	CPIKRRSGNTIYF
NA	TRBV7-9	TRBJ1-1	NA	TGTGCCAGCCGACTTGAGAACACTGAAGCTTTCTTT	CASRLENTEAFF
NA	TRBV7-2	TRBJ1-1	TRBD1	TGTGCCAGCAGCCGATGGGACAGGGGGGTGAACACTGAAGCTTTCTTT	CASSRWDRGVNTEAFF
NA	TRBV27	TRBJ2-3	TRBD2	TGTGCCAGCAGAACATGGGGACTAGCGGGGGGTTCCCGGACGCAGTATTTT	CASRTWGLAGGSRTQYF
few	TRBV5-1	TRBJ1-3	NA	TGCGCCAGCAGCTTGACAGGCGGAAACACCATATATTTT	CASSLTGGNTIYF
NA	TRBV4-3	TRBJ2-7	TRBD1	TGCGCCAGCAGCCAAGAGAGGACAGGGCTCTACGAGCAGTACTTC	CASSQERTGLYEQYF
NA	TRBV5-1	TRBJ2-3	TRBD2	TGCGCCAGCAGTGAAGTCCGCGGGGGACTAGCGGGGACAGATACGCAGTATTTT	CASSEVRGGLAGTDTQYF
NA	TRBV27	TRBJ2-5	NA	TGTGCCAGCGGGTGGGCAGCCCAAGAGACCCAGTACTTC	CASGWAAQETQYF
NA	TRBV7-2	TRBJ1-1	TRBD1	TGTGCCAGCAGCTTAGCGTCCAGGGGGGAGGCTGAAGCTTTCTTT	CASSLASRGEAEAFF
few	TRBV6-1	TRBJ2-1	NA	TGTGCCAGCAGGATCCCCGGGACTGGCAATCATGAGCAGTTCTTC	CASRIPGTGNHEQFF
NA	TRBV5-1	TRBJ1-1	TRBD1	TGCGCCAGCAGCCTTTGGACCACAGGGGACACTGAAGCTTTCTTT	CASSLWTTGDTEAFF
NA	TRBV2	TRBJ1-1	NA	TGTGCCAGCAGTGAAGGGGCAGACCACACTGAAGCTTTCTTT	CASSEGADHTEAFF
few	TRBV28	TRBJ2-5	TRBD2	TGTGCCAGCAGTTCCCATTTCCCCAGCGGGGGCCCCCAAGAGACCCAGTACTTC	CASSSHFPSGGPQETQYF
NA	TRBV2	TRBJ2-2	NA	TGTGCCAGCAGTGGGACTACCCCGGGCACCGGGGAGCTGTTTTTT	CASSGTTPGTGELFF
once	TRBV5-4	TRBJ1-4	TRBD1	TGTGCCAGCAGCGCGGATCCGGGACAGGGGGGTGAAAAACTGTTTTTT	CASSADPGQGGEKLFF
NA	TRBV7-8	TRBJ2-2	NA	TGTGCCAGCAGCTACCCCAGGTGGGACACCGGGGAGCTGTTTTTT	CASSYPRWDTGELFF
once	TRBV4-3	TRBJ2-7	TRBD1	TGCGCCAGCAGACGTACCGGGACAGGGAACTACGAGCAGTACTTC	CASRRTGTGNYEQYF
NA	TRBV4-3	TRBJ1-4	NA	TGCGCCAGCAGCCTCAGTACCGGGGGTTCTGCAACTAATGAAAAACTGTTTTTT	CASSLSTGGSATNEKLFF
NA	TRBV2	TRBJ2-2	TRBD1	TGTGCCAGCAGTGCAGACAGGGGGAGGGCCGGGGAGCTGTTTTTT	CASSADRGRAGELFF
NA	TRBV30	TRBJ1-2	NA	TGTGCCTGGAGTGTTACAGGGCCCTATGGCTACACCTTC	CAWSVTGPYGYTF
NA	TRBV5-1	TRBJ2-1	TRBD1	TGCGCCAGCAGCCATAGACAGGGGACCTACAATGAGCAGTTCTTC	CASSHRQGTYNEQFF
NA	TRBV6-1	TRBJ1-6	TRBD1	TGTGCCACCAATACAGGGGTTAATTCACCCCTCCACTTT	CATNTGVNSPLHF
NA	TRBV30	TRBJ1-2	NA	TGTGCCTGTCAAACATTCTATGGCTACACCTTC	CACQTFYGYTF
few	TRBV5-1	TRBJ1-6	TRBD1	TGCGCCAGCACCCCGGGACAGTATAATTCACCCCTCCACTTT	CASTPGQYNSPLHF
NA	TRBV11-3	TRBJ2-3	NA	TGTGCCAGCAGCTTAAGAGGCGGCACAGATACGCAGTATTTT	CASSLRGGTDTQYF
NA	TRBV6-6	TRBJ1-5	TRBD1	TGTGCCAGCAGGATACAGGGACAGGGCAATCAGCCCCAGCATTTT	CASRIQGQGNQPQHF
few	TRBV5-3	TRBJ1-2	TRBD1	TGTGCCAGAAGCTTGGGACAGGGGATAAACTATGGCTACACCTTC	CARSLGQGINYGYTF
NA	TRBV4-3	TRBJ2-1	TRBD2	TGCGCCAGCAGCCATAGCGGGGACGCTGGGTACAATGAGCAGTTCTTC	CASSHSGDAGYNEQFF
NA	TRBV5-1	TRBJ2-5	TRBD1	TGCGCCAGCAGCTCAGGGACAGGGGTCATTGTGGAGACCCAGTACTTC	CASSSGTGVIVETQYF
NA	TRBV4-3	TRBJ1-1	NA	TGCGCCAGCAGCCGATCCGAGGGGAACACTGAAGCTTTCTTT	CASSRSEGNTEAFF
NA	TRBV7-8	TRBJ1-5	TRBD1	TGTGCCAGCAGCTTTGGGACAGGGAGGAATCAGCCCCAGCATTTT	CASSFGTGRNQPQHF
NA	TRBV19	TRBJ1-2	TRBD1	TGTGCCAGTAGTACCGGACAGGCCGGGCGAGATGGCTACACCTTC	CASSTGQAGRDGYTF
few	TRBV4-3	TRBJ2-3	TRBD2	TGCGCCAGCAGCCAAGATAGTCTAGCGGGTTATAGCACAGATACGCAGTATTTT	CASSQDSLAGYSTDTQYF
NA	TRBV28	TRBJ2-1	TRBD2	TGTGCCAGCAGTCCGCCGGGGGCGGGGGGACGCGGTGAGCAGTTCTTC	CASSPPGAGGRGEQFF